This TCR beta chain derives from a study of shared clonotypes between healthy human individuals. Germline CDR1 reads KGHSH; CDR2 reads LQKENI. J was trimmed by 4 bases and V by 3 bases; bases with no gene match: 8. The CDR3 spans 15 residues. Some clones are missing from TCRdb's copy, which holds only in-frame ones; the method was immunoSEQ multiplex PCR. The sample includes roughly 500,000 clones, approximately 81% seen only once; the top ten take 9.5% to 15%. In this sample, this clone turned up a few times. The V call is TRBV18, the J call TRBJ1-2; 7 nucleotides align to TRBD1. The receptor was isolated from a woman aged 40 to 49 in good health. Some clones in this sample may be carry-over from other donors' samples. Specimen: PBMCs. The CDR3 DNA follows: TGTGCCAGCTCACCCACAGGGGCACCCCGCTATGGCTACACCTTC. Translation gives CASSPTGAPRYGYTF.